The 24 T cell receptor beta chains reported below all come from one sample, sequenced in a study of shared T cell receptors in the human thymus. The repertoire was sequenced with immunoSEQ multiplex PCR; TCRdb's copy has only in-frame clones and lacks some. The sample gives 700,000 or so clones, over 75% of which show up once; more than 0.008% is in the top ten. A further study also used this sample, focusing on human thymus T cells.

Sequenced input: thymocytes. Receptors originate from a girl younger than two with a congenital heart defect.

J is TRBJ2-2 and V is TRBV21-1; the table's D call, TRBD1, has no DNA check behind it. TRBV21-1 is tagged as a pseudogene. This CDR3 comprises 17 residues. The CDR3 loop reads CASSSYRGSSKFGELFF. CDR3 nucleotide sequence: TGTGCCAGCAGCAGCTACAGGGGAAGTAGTAAATTCGGGGAGCTGTTTTTT.

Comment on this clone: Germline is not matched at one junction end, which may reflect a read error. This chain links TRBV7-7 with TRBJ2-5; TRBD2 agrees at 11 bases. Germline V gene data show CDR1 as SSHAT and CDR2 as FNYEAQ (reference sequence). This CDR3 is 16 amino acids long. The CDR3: CASSPRGTSGQETQYF. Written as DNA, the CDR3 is TGTGCTAGCAGCCCAAGAGGGACTAGCGGCCAAGAGACCCAGTACTTC.

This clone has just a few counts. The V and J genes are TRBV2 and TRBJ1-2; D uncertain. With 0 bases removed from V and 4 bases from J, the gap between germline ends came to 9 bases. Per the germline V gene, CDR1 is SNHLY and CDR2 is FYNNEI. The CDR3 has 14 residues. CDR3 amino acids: CASSEALTVYGYTF. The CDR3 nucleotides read TGTGCCAGCAGTGAAGCGCTAACGGTCTATGGCTACACCTTC.

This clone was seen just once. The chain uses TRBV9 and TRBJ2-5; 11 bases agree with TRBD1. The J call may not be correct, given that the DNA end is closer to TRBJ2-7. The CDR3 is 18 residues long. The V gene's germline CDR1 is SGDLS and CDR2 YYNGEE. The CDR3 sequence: CASSANPGQGEGGYEQYF. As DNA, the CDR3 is TGTGCCAGCAGCGCGAACCCGGGACAGGGGGAAGGTGGCTACGAGCAGTACTTC.

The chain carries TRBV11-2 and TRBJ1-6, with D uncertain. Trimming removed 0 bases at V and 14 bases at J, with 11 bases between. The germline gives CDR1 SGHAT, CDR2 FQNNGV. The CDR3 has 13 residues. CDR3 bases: TGTGCCAGCAGCTTAGACTTCCCTATGGCCCTCCACTTT. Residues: CASSLDFPMALHF. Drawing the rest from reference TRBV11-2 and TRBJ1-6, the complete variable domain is EAGVAQSPRYKIIEKRQSVAFWCNPISGHATLYWYQQILGQGPKLLIQFQNNGVVDDSQLPKDRFSAERLKGVDSTLKIQPAKLEDSAVYLCASSLDFPMALHFGNGTRLTVT.

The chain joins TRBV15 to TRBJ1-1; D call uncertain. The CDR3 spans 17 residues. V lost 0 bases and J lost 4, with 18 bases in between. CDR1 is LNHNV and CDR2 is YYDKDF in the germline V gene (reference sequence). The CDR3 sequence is CATSRDGEGIRLTEAFF. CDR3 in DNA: TGTGCCACCAGCAGAGACGGGGAGGGTATAAGACTCACTGAAGCTTTCTTT.

The CDR3 is CAWSARLPHRGNQPQHF. The DNA for the CDR3 is TGTGCCTGGAGTGCCCGACTCCCGCATCGGGGCAATCAGCCCCAGCATTTT. The rearrangement joins TRBV30 to TRBJ1-5, with D uncertain. Germline values: CDR1 GTSNPN, CDR2 SVGIG (reference sequence). The germline V and J ends were trimmed by 1 base and 2 bases, with 18 bases remaining between them. The CDR3 has 17 amino acids.

This chain's CDR3 is CASSESTGGGNTEAFF. DNA of the CDR3: TGTGCCAGCAGTGAGTCGACAGGGGGAGGGAACACTGAAGCTTTCTTT. The chain is built from TRBV6-1 and TRBJ1-1, with 9 bases matching TRBD1. CDR1 MNHNS and CDR2 SASEGT come from the germline V gene. V lost 3 bases, J lost 1 base, and 6 bases stayed unmatched. The CDR3 consists of 16 residues.

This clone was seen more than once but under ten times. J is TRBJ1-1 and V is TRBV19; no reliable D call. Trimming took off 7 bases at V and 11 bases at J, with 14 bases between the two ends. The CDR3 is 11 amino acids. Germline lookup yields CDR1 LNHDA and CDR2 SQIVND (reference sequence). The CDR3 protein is CASNSGKVAFF. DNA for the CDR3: TGTGCCAGTAATTCGGGGAAGGTCGCTTTCTTT. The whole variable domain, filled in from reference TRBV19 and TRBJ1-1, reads DGGITQSPKYLFRKEGQNVTLSCEQNLNHDAMYWYRQDPGQGLRLIYYSQIVNDFQKGDIAEGYSVSREKKESFPLTVTSAQKNPTAFYLCASNSGKVAFFGQGTRLTVV.

The CDR3 sequence is CASSLSRGLENIQYF. The DNA for the CDR3 is TGTGCCAGCTCACTGAGCAGGGGGCTGGAAAACATTCAGTACTTC. The chain links TRBV18 to TRBJ2-4, with 8 bases lining up with TRBD1. Germline CDR1 KGHSH, CDR2 LQKENI. Trimming took 4 bases from V and 5 from J; bases not matched to a gene: 7. The CDR3 sequence is 15 residues long.

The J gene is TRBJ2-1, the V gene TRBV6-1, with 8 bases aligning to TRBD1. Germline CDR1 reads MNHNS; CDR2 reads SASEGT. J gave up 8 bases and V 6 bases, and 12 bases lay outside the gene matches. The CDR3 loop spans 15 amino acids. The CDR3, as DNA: TGTGCCAGCAGCAACCTAGGACAGGGTTTGGATGAGCAGTTCTTC. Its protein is CASSNLGQGLDEQFF.

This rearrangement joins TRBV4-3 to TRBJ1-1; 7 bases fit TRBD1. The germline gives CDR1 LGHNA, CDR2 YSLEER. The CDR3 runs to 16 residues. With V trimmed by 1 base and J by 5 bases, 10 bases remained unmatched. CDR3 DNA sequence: TGCGCCAGCAGCCAAGGTCCCCCGACAGGGCGGACTGAAGCTTTCTTT. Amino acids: CASSQGPPTGRTEAFF.

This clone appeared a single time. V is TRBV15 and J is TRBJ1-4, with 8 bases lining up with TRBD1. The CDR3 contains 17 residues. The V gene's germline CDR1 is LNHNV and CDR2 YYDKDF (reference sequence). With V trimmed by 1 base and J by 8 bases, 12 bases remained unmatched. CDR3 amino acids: CATSRVWDGTGDEKLFF. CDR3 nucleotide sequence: TGTGCCACCAGCAGAGTCTGGGACGGGACAGGTGACGAAAAACTGTTTTTT. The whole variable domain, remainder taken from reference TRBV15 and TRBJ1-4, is DAMVIQNPRYQVTQFGKPVTLSCSQTLNHNVMYWYQQKSSQAPKLLFHYYDKDFNNEADTPDNFQSRRPNTSFCFLDIRSPGLGDTAMYLCATSRVWDGTGDEKLFFGSGTQLSVL.

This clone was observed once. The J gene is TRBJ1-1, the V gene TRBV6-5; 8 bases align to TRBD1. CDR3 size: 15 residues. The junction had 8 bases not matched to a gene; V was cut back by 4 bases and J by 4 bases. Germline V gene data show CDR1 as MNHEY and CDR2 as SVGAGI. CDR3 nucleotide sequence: TGTGCCAGCAGTTTTAAAAGAACAGGGGGCACTGAAGCTTTCTTT. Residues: CASSFKRTGGTEAFF.

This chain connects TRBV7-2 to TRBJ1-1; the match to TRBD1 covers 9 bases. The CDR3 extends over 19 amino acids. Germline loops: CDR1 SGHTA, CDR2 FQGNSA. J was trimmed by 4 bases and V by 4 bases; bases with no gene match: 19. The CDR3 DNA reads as TGTGCCAGCAGCTCGGGGGACAGGGAAGCTATGAATAGTAGCACTGAAGCTTTCTTT. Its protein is CASSSGDREAMNSSTEAFF.

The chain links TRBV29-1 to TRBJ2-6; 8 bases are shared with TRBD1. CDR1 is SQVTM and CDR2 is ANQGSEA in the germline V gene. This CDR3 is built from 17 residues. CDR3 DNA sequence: TGCAGTGCCCGACCGACAGGGGTCCGTTCTGGGGCCAACGTCCTGACTTTC. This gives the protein CSARPTGVRSGANVLTF.

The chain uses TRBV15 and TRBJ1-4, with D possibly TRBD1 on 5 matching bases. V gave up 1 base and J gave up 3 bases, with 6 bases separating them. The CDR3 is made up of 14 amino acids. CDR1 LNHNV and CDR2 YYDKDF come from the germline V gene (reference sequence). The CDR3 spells CATSRARANEKLFF. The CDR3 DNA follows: TGTGCCACCAGCAGAGCCAGGGCTAATGAAAAACTGTTTTTT.

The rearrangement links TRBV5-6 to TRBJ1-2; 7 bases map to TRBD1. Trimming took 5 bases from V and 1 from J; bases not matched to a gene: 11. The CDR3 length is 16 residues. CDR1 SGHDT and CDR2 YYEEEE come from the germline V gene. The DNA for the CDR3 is TGTGCCAGCAGGAAGAAAGACAGGGAACTTAACTATGGCTACACCTTC. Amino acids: CASRKKDRELNYGYTF. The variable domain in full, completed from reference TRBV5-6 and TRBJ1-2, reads DAGVTQSPTHLIKTRGQQVTLRCSPKSGHDTVSWYQQALGQGPQFIFQYYEEEERQRGNFPDRFSGHQFPNYSSELNVNALLLGDSALYLCASRKKDRELNYGYTFGSGTRLTVV.

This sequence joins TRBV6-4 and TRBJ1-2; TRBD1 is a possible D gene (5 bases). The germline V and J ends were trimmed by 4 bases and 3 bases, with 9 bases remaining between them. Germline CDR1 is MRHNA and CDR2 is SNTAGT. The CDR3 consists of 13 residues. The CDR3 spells CASSAGRDYGYTF. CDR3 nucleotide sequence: TGTGCCAGCAGTGCGGGCAGGGACTATGGCTACACCTTC.

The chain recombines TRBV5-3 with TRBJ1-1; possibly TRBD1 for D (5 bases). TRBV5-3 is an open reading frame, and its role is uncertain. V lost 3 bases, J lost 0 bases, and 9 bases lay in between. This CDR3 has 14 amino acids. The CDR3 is CARSSNRMNTEAFF. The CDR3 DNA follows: TGTGCCAGAAGCTCAAACAGGATGAACACTGAAGCTTTCTTT.

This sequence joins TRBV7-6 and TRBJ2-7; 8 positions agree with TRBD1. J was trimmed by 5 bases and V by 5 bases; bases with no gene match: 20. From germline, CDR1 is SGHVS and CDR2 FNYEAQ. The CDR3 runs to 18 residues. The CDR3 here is CASSPLLGSGTGEDEQYF. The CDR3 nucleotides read TGTGCCAGCAGCCCGTTATTAGGTTCCGGGACAGGCGAGGACGAGCAGTACTTC.

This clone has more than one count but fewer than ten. The CDR3: CASSARQGGTQYF. CDR3 nucleotides: TGTGCCAGCAGCGCACGACAGGGGGGAACGCAGTATTTT. V usage is TRBV11-3 and J usage is TRBJ2-3; 9 positions match TRBD1. V lost 5 bases to trimming and J lost 9 bases; unmatched junction nucleotides: 6. The CDR3 has 13 amino acids. Per the germline V gene, CDR1 is SGHNT and CDR2 is YENEEA.

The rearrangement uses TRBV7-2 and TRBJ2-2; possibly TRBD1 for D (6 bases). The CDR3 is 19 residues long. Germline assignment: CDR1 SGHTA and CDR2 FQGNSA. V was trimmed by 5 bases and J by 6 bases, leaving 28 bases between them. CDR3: CASSRETQGSVYYAGELFF. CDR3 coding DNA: TGTGCCAGCAGCCGTGAGACACAGGGATCGGTCTATTACGCCGGGGAGCTGTTTTTT.

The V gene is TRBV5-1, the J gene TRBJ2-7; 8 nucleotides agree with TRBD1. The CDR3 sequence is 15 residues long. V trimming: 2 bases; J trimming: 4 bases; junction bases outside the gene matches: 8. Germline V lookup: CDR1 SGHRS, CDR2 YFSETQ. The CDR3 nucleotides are TGCGCCAGCAGCTTCAATGGACAGGGACGGTACGAGCAGTACTTC. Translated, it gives CASSFNGQGRYEQYF.